This T cell receptor beta chain was identified during a study of cytomegalovirus exposure and HLA in healthy donors. Generated by immunoSEQ multiplex PCR, the TCRdb table keeps only in-frame clones and is missing some. The table includes around 220,000 clones, about 86% detected once. CDR3 length equals 14 residues. The germline gives CDR1 SGHNT, CDR2 YYREEE (reference sequence). V was shortened by 1 base and J by 7 bases, with 12 bases between the two germline ends. The sequence was collected from a woman under 30 in good health and CMV-seronegative. The J gene is TRBJ1-3, the V gene TRBV5-4; no firm D call. Sequencing input: PBMCs. The CDR3 DNA is TGTGCCAGCAGCTTGTTTGGTTTCGGGAACACCATATATTTT. Amino acid sequence: CASSLFGFGNTIYF.